Detailed here is one T cell receptor beta chain. Its target is not known. Through a sample-barcoded 5' primer and a J-beta primer mix, a second PCR was run for roughly 6 to 11 cycles. TCRdb analysed the 5' RACE reads with MiXCR anew, one entry per CDR3 protein. The data contain roughly 830,000 distinct CDR3 sequences, approximately 65% of them singletons. These data are taken from a study of blood T cells in healthy people across ages. The study's findings and limits: The CMV status of each donor remained undetermined, and this could have confounded shifts in expanded clonotypes. It was found that TCR beta diversity correlated strongly with the percentage of naive T cells. A greater number of naive CD4+ cells and higher diversity distinguished long-lived donors from aged donors. TCR beta diversity per million T cells fell roughly linearly with age.

J gave up 8 bases and V 0 bases, and 10 bases lay outside the gene matches. CDR3 length: 17 residues. Germline assignment: CDR1 MNHEY and CDR2 SVGAGI. Sequencing was performed on blood. The receptor's source is a man aged 25 to 40 in good health. The chain carries TRBV6-5 and TRBJ2-1, with 10 bases lining up with TRBD2. The CDR3 here is CASSYSATSGGAHEQFF. The CDR3 DNA reads as TGTGCCAGCAGTTACTCGGCCACCAGCGGGGGGGCACATGAGCAGTTCTTC.